Reported below is one TCR beta chain. Its antigen is still unknown. V gave up 2 bases and J gave up 1 base; unmatched junction bases: 11. This CDR3 region has 18 residues. The germline V gene has CDR1 SGHKS and CDR2 YYEKEE (reference sequence). This sample stems from a study of T cell responses to AZD1222 COVID-19 vaccine. Whole-study context: The analysis combined second doses at about 4 or about 12 weeks. Whole-study findings and limits: Donors were largely white British and mainly female; clonal diversity was possibly underestimated. Reports say nearly half of spike-specific TCRs go after unmutated variant regions.

Assay: immunoSEQ multiplex PCR; the TCRdb copy retains only in-frame clones and omits some. The sample yields roughly 150,000 clones, just under 95% seen once. The specimen comprised peripheral blood, sampled on day 0 of AZD1222 vaccination. The clonotype originates from an adult in good health. The chain employs TRBV5-5 and TRBJ1-1, with TRBD1 identical over 10 bases. The CDR3 reads CASSLPSRGQGTNTEAFF. The CDR3 coding sequence is TGTGCCAGCAGCTTACCAAGCCGGGGACAGGGGACGAACACTGAAGCTTTCTTT.